These 7 T cell receptor beta chains were sequenced from one sample in a study of blood T cell repertoires in COVID-19. Sequenced by immunoSEQ multiplex PCR; TCRdb stores in-frame clones only, minus some. The sample shows about 63,000 clones, 88% of them seen only once. Sequenced input: peripheral blood. The receptors shown here come from a human donor in a cohort sampled during active COVID-19.

This CDR3 reads CSATEPGQGRDEQYF. CDR3 bases: TGCAGTGCTACTGAACCGGGACAGGGAAGAGACGAGCAGTACTTC. The chain couples TRBV20-1 to TRBJ2-7, with 9 bases matching TRBD1. CDR1 is DFQATT and CDR2 is SNEGSKA in the germline V gene (reference sequence). This CDR3 contains 15 residues. The ends lost 4 bases at V and 5 bases at J; junction bases unmatched: 12.

This chain uses TRBV3-1 (or the pseudogene TRBV3-2) with TRBJ2-5; tentatively, D is TRBD2 (6 bases). In germline, CDR1 is LGHDT, CDR2 YNNKEL (reference sequence). The V end was cut by 0 bases, the J end by 2 bases, with 13 bases between. This CDR3 has 16 residues. CDR3 residues: CASSQEASVRQETQYF. In DNA form, the CDR3 reads TGTGCCAGCAGCCAAGAGGCTAGCGTTCGACAAGAGACCCAGTACTTC.

The chain links TRBV9 to TRBJ1-4; 8 bases agree with TRBD1. Germline values: CDR1 SGDLS, CDR2 YYNGEE. The CDR3 loop spans 14 amino acids. J was trimmed by 5 bases and V by 2 bases; bases with no gene match: 2. CDR3 DNA sequence: TGTGCCAGCAGCGTGGACAGGGTCAATGAAAAACTGTTTTTT. This sequence encodes CASSVDRVNEKLFF.

The chain recombines TRBV11-1 with TRBJ2-3; 7 bases line up with TRBD1. Germline loops: CDR1 SGHAT, CDR2 FQDESV (reference sequence). J lost 4 bases, V lost 0 bases, and 1 base had no gene match. This CDR3 has 14 residues. The CDR3 is CASSLAQGADTQYF. DNA of the CDR3: TGTGCCAGCAGCTTAGCTCAGGGGGCAGATACGCAGTATTTT.

The J gene is TRBJ2-5, the V gene TRBV18; D may be TRBD2 (6 bases). Germline CDR1 is KGHSH and CDR2 is LQKENI. CDR3 length: 14 residues. The V gene lost 2 bases and the J gene lost 4 bases, with 11 bases spanning the gap. The chain's CDR3 is CASSPFSEGETQYF. CDR3 in DNA: TGTGCCAGCTCACCATTCTCGGAGGGAGAGACCCAGTACTTC.

V is TRBV2 and J is TRBJ2-1; TRBD1 matches at 9 bases. The germline CDR1 and CDR2 sequences are SNHLY and FYNNEI. V lost 6 bases and J lost 5; bases outside the gene matches: 8. The CDR3 length is 15 residues. CDR3 loop: CASRGDRGRDNEQFF. Written as DNA, the CDR3 is TGTGCCAGCAGGGGAGACAGGGGGAGGGACAATGAGCAGTTCTTC.

V is TRBV6-5 and J is TRBJ2-2, with D possibly TRBD2 on 5 matching bases. Germline CDR1 and CDR2: MNHEY and SVGAGI. V lost 8 bases to trimming and J lost 2 bases, with 9 bases between them. CDR3 length equals 13 residues. Here the CDR3 reads CASGRDNTGELFF. The DNA of the CDR3 is TGTGCCAGCGGACGGGATAACACCGGGGAGCTGTTTTTT.